Below, one T cell receptor (beta chain) is given with its context. No antigen is known for it. Nothing much larger sits one base from this clone, and base qualities are not available. From the germline V gene, CDR1 is MNHNS and CDR2 is SASEGT. CDR3 length: 14 amino acids, cysteine to phenylalanine. The CDR3 DNA has 42 bases and is translated from base 1. The V and J ends are trimmed by 1 base and 5 bases, leaving 11 bases between them. The data derive from a study of blood T cell repertoires in COVID-19 (dated by TCRdb to the early 2020s). About the study as a whole: Collaborator samples came from the United States, Italy and Spain and covered acute and convalescent phases of COVID-19. Nearly every sample came with metadata listing a de-identified subject ID, COVID-19 status, age in years and sex. The samples were drawn from two sources: the first 160 participants of the ongoing ImmuneRACE study, and 1,000 to 1,500 subjects contributed by 6 global collaborators. The material from the prospective study consisted of cDNA or gDNA derived from T cells, B-cell-depleted T cells, or PBMCs. A freely available public database, intended as a resource for researchers studying the immune response to SARS-CoV-2, is where the repertoires were released. HLA class I and class II types, where available, came from metadata supplied by the sample provider rather than from assay-based typing. Deeply sampled blood TCRbeta repertoires from subjects exposed to, actively infected with, or recovered from COVID-19 were included in the dataset. The study at large found these results: The quantity of clinical and demographic metadata differed by source and by participant and was supplied without curation.

TCRbeta CDR3 regions were amplified from genomic DNA using the immunoSEQ Assay, a bias-controlled multiplex PCR. As for how the authors treated the data: Nucleated cell counts per sample were estimated from amplification of reference gene primers within the assay. To quantify the absolute abundance of each unique TCRbeta CDR3 rearrangement, sequence reads were collapsed and filtered. For each sample, productive Simpson clonality was calculated as the square root of Simpson's diversity index across productive rearrangements. TCRdb mirrors the immuneACCESS table, restricted to in-frame sequences. Some clones are absent from its copies; in checked studies, under half trace to an unresolved V gene, and the reason for the others is unknown. That table is the source of V, J and clone size, and D and trimming were worked out from the DNA. The sample table records roughly 100,000 clones; 91% of these occur just once. Around 4% of the sample is taken by the ten largest.

Whole blood was collected in K2EDTA tubes by collaborating institutions according to the institutions' own protocols. For TCRbeta analysis, collaborators shipped samples in one of three forms: frozen whole blood, isolated PBMCs, or DNA extracted from either of those sample types. The chain is made from TRBV6-1 and TRBJ1-1, with the D gene too uncertain to name. Sequenced: peripheral blood. The origin of this receptor is a man aged 18-30 years with acute or convalescent COVID-19. The CDR3 amino acid sequence is: CASSEDAVRTEAFF. The DNA reads as follows: TGTGCCAGCAGTGAAGACGCAGTCAGGACTGAAGCTTTCTTT.